This TCR beta chain was obtained from a study of Graves' ophthalmopathy and Graves' hyperthyroidism. As the template, RNA transcripts were used to amplify TCR beta CDR3 regions. HTBI primers were used in a first-round RT-PCR, which preceded a second-round multiplex PCR. Each CDR3 protein is one row after TCRdb ran MiXCR on the multiplex PCR reads. The table shows about 700,000 distinct CDR3 sequences, with about 38% occurring only once. V gave up 7 bases and J gave up 7 bases; unmatched junction bases: 12. This CDR3 is 15 amino acids long. Germline CDR1 reads ENHRY; CDR2 reads SYGVKD. The sequence derives from an adult man with Graves' ophthalmopathy. The chain couples TRBV10-3 to TRBJ2-7; 11 positions agree with TRBD1. Sequencing was performed on peripheral blood. The CDR3 is CAIKSRDRGNNEQYF. CDR3 nucleotide sequence: TGTGCCATCAAATCCAGGGACAGGGGGAACAATGAGCAGTACTTC.